One and the same sample provided the 21 T cell receptor beta chains below, sequenced in a study of blood T cells in healthy people across ages. Next came a second PCR, run for roughly 6 to 11 cycles, which used a sample-barcoded 5' primer along with a J-beta primer mix. TCRdb recomputed calls from the 5' RACE reads with MiXCR, one row per CDR3 protein. The data show about a million distinct CDR3 sequences, around 48% seen once. The sequencing sample was made of blood. All receptors come from a young man in good health.

The gene calls are TRBV20-1 and TRBJ2-5, with 8 bases that match TRBD1. Germline-derived CDR1 and CDR2 are DFQATT and SNEGSKA (reference sequence). The junction had 8 bases not matched to a gene; V was cut back by 3 bases and J by 5 bases. This CDR3 spans 14 amino acids. The CDR3, as DNA: TGCAGTGCTAGGCCAGGGGGCGGTTTGGAGACCCAGTACTTC. Protein: CSARPGGGLETQYF.

This chain links TRBV6-1 with TRBJ2-5; unclear D gene. This CDR3 comprises 13 residues. Germline CDR1 reads MNHNS; CDR2 reads SASEGT. With 7 bases removed from V and 5 bases from J, the gap between germline ends came to 14 bases. This CDR3 is CASIRTPKETQYF. Here the CDR3 DNA reads TGTGCCAGCATCAGGACGCCTAAGGAGACCCAGTACTTC.

This clonotype was seen a handful of times. The chain recombines TRBV6-5 with TRBJ2-6, with D unclear. The ends were cut back, 7 bases at V and 0 bases at J, with 10 bases in the middle. CDR3 length equals 15 residues. Germline V lookup: CDR1 MNHEY, CDR2 SVGAGI. The CDR3 region is CASIGWDSGANVLTF. The CDR3, as DNA: TGTGCCAGCATCGGATGGGACTCTGGGGCCAACGTCCTGACTTTC.

V usage is TRBV28 and J usage is TRBJ2-3, with a tentative D call TRBD2 (6 bases). Looked up from germline, CDR1 is MDHEN and CDR2 is SYDVKM. Trimming pared 2 bases from V and 2 bases from J, leaving 11 bases between. The CDR3 runs to 15 residues. The CDR3 region is CASSLPLALTDTQYF. The CDR3 nucleotides read TGTGCCAGCAGTTTACCGCTAGCGCTCACAGATACGCAGTATTTT.

The chain is built from TRBV9 and TRBJ1-2; D gene unclear. Germline V gene lookup returns CDR1 SGDLS and CDR2 YYNGEE. The CDR3 spans 12 residues. The ends were cut back, 3 bases at V and 6 bases at J, with 9 bases in the middle. As DNA, the CDR3 is TGTGCCAGCAGCGGGGCGGACGATGGCTACACCTTC. It codes for CASSGADDGYTF.

In its sample, this clonotype was seen once. The chain links TRBV4-3 to TRBJ2-1; D gene ambiguous. V lost 1 base and J 10 bases, leaving 17 bases between the germline ends. Germline lookup yields CDR1 LGHNA and CDR2 YSLEER. This CDR3 region has 15 residues. The CDR3 DNA sequence: TGCGCCAGCAGCCAAGGCGCCCAAGGATGGGTCGAGCAGTTCTTC. This gives the protein CASSQGAQGWVEQFF.

This clonotype occurred once. The rearrangement joins TRBV7-3 to TRBJ1-5; TRBD1 agrees at 10 bases. Germline-derived CDR1 and CDR2 are SGHTA and FQGTGA. With V trimmed by 2 bases and J by 4 bases, 8 bases remained unmatched. The CDR3 is 17 amino acids. The DNA for the CDR3 is TGTGCCAGCAGCTTACCTCAGACAGGGGGCTCGAATCAGCCCCAGCATTTT. Its protein product is CASSLPQTGGSNQPQHF.

To note about this clonotype: One end of the junction varies from germline; a read error may be responsible. This chain connects TRBV29-1 to TRBJ2-1; D is possibly TRBD1 or TRBD2 (6 bases each). The V gene's germline CDR1 is SQVTM and CDR2 ANQGSEA. The CDR3 is made up of 16 amino acids. In DNA form, the CDR3 reads TGCAGCGCAATGTGGGGGGCTTTAAGCTCCTGCAATGAGCAGTTCTTC. Translated: CSAMWGALSSCNEQFF.

The chain links TRBV6-5 to TRBJ2-2; no firm D call. The CDR3 loop spans 15 amino acids. The V gene lost 7 bases and the J gene lost 4 bases, with 16 bases spanning the gap. Germline V gene lookup returns CDR1 MNHEY and CDR2 SVGAGI. The CDR3 spells CASNPGPLPTGELFF. In DNA form, the CDR3 reads TGTGCCAGCAACCCCGGCCCCCTGCCCACCGGGGAGCTGTTTTTT.

This clonotype appeared a few times. The chain recombines TRBV9 with TRBJ2-5, with 7 bases fitting TRBD2. The CDR3 loop spans 15 amino acids. J lost 4 bases, V lost 0 bases, and 6 bases had no gene match. Germline CDR1 SGDLS, CDR2 YYNGEE. The CDR3 DNA reads TGTGCCAGCAGCGTAGGGGGGGGGGTCGGAGAGACCCAGTACTTC. This codes for CASSVGGGVGETQYF.

The chain joins TRBV6-2 or TRBV6-3 to TRBJ2-4; 11 bases align to TRBD1. Trimming removed 5 bases from V and 10 bases from J; junction bases left unmatched: 1. The CDR3 consists of 12 residues. The germline V gene encodes CDR1 MNHEY and CDR2 SVGEGT. The CDR3 loop is CASSGTGGIQYF. The CDR3, as DNA: TGTGCCAGCAGTGGGACAGGGGGAATTCAGTACTTC.

The chain uses TRBV6-1 and TRBJ2-1; unclear D gene. Germline V gene sequence: CDR1 MNHNS, CDR2 SASEGT. Trimming removed 7 bases at V and 6 bases at J, with 16 bases between. The CDR3 has 14 residues. In nucleotides, the CDR3 is TGTGCCAGCACTCGGCTCCAAGCCTGCAATGAGCAGTTCTTC. Translation: CASTRLQACNEQFF.

This clonotype has only a few counts. The chain links TRBV5-1 to TRBJ2-5, with D maybe TRBD2 (6 bases). Germline CDR1 SGHRS, CDR2 YFSETQ. The CDR3 length is 13 residues. V was shortened by 6 bases and J by 5 bases, with 14 bases between the two germline ends. CDR3 sequence (DNA): TGCGCCAGCAACGTGGGGAGCGGGGAGACCCAGTACTTC. This codes for CASNVGSGETQYF. Variable domain in full (rest from reference TRBV5-1 and TRBJ2-5): KAGVTQTPRYLIKTRGQQVTLSCSPISGHRSVSWYQQTPGQGLQFLFEYFSETQRNKGNFPGRFSGRQFSNSRSEMNVSTLELGDSALYLCASNVGSGETQYFGPGTRLLVL.

The chain employs TRBV20-1 and TRBJ1-2, with 8 bases that match TRBD1. This CDR3 region has 18 residues. Germline CDR1 reads DFQATT; CDR2 reads SNEGSKA (reference sequence). With 2 bases clipped from V and 4 bases from J, the junction kept 18 bases outside the gene matches. CDR3 sequence reads: CSARSPGQAGGSIYGYTF. CDR3 coding DNA: TGCAGTGCTAGATCCCCCGGGCAGGCAGGGGGCTCAATCTATGGCTACACCTTC.

V gene TRBV4-2 combines with J gene TRBJ1-2, with D unresolved. V was trimmed by 0 bases and J by 1 base, leaving 9 bases between them. Germline values: CDR1 LGHNA, CDR2 YNFKEQ. This CDR3 has 15 residues. The CDR3 sequence: CASSQDRRSNYGYTF. CDR3 coding DNA: TGTGCCAGCAGCCAAGATCGCCGCAGTAACTATGGCTACACCTTC.

This clonotype was found a few times. The CDR3 DNA sequence: TGTGCCAGCAGTTTATCTGTCAGGGTTGACTACGAGCAGTACTTC. Its protein is CASSLSVRVDYEQYF. V gene TRBV27 combines with J gene TRBJ2-4, with D perhaps TRBD1 (5 bases). The closer fit of TRBJ2-7 to the DNA end suggests the J call may be wrong. This CDR3 has 15 amino acids. CDR1 is MNHEY, CDR2 SMNVEV, per germline (reference sequence).

The genes are TRBV20-1 and TRBJ2-5; TRBD2 matches 9 bases. CDR1 and CDR2 (germline): DFQATT, SNEGSKA (reference sequence). The V and J ends lost 1 base and 2 bases, in that order; junction bases with no gene match: 5. The CDR3 spans 15 residues. The CDR3 sequence: CSARGGTSFQETQYF. DNA for the CDR3: TGCAGTGCTAGAGGGGGGACTAGCTTTCAAGAGACCCAGTACTTC.

The chain links TRBV19 to TRBJ2-1; a weak D match, TRBD1 (6 bases). Germline V gene sequence: CDR1 LNHDA, CDR2 SQIVND (reference sequence). V was cut by 1 base and J by 3 bases, with 10 bases left in between. This CDR3 contains 15 residues. The CDR3 here is CASSIVRQVYNEQFF. As DNA, the CDR3 is TGTGCCAGTAGTATAGTGAGACAGGTCTACAATGAGCAGTTCTTC. The full variable domain, with the rest looked up from reference TRBV19 and TRBJ2-1, is DGGITQSPKYLFRKEGQNVTLSCEQNLNHDAMYWYRQDPGQGLRLIYYSQIVNDFQKGDIAEGYSVSREKKESFPLTVTSAQKNPTAFYLCASSIVRQVYNEQFFGPGTRLTVL.

The chain is built from TRBV20-1 and TRBJ2-4, with D uncertain. CDR3 length: 11 amino acids. Germline V gene lookup returns CDR1 DFQATT and CDR2 SNEGSKA (reference sequence). Trimming cost V 3 bases and J 6 bases, with 6 bases left between them. This chain's CDR3 is CSASTLNIQYF. The CDR3 DNA reads TGCAGTGCTAGCACCCTAAACATTCAGTACTTC.

The genes are TRBV6-6 and TRBJ2-3; TRBD1 might be the D (6 bases). The V gene lost 0 bases and the J gene lost 4 bases, with 11 bases spanning the gap. Looked up from germline, CDR1 is MNHNY and CDR2 is SVGAGI (reference sequence). The length of the CDR3 is 15 residues. The CDR3 region has the DNA TGTGCCAGCAGTTACTCGGAGACAGGAGCAGATACGCAGTATTTT. This encodes CASSYSETGADTQYF.

This clonotype was counted ten times or more. This chain joins TRBV4-2 and TRBJ2-6, with D perhaps matching TRBD1 (5 bases). CDR3 length: 16 amino acids. V lost 1 base, J lost 0 bases, and 7 bases lay in between. The germline V gene has CDR1 LGHNA and CDR2 YNFKEQ. CDR3 residues: CASSQATVSGANVLTF. The CDR3 DNA sequence: TGTGCCAGCAGCCAAGCGACAGTCTCTGGGGCCAACGTCCTGACTTTC.